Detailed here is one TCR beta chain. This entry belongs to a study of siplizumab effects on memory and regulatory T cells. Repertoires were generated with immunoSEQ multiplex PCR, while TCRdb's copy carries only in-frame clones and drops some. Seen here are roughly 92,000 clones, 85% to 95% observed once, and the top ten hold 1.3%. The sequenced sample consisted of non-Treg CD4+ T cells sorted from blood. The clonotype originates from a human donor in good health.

The CDR3 DNA follows: TGTGCCAGCTCTCCCCTCAGGGGGGGTTTCTACAATGAGCAGTTCTTC. As protein: CASSPLRGGFYNEQFF. The V and J genes are TRBV18 and TRBJ2-1, with D possibly being TRBD1 or TRBD2 (7 bases each). CDR3 size: 16 residues. The V and J ends lost 6 bases and 3 bases respectively, with 18 bases between them. Germline-derived CDR1 and CDR2 are KGHSH and LQKENI. The entire variable domain, with the rest obtained from reference TRBV18 and TRBJ2-1, is as follows: NAGVMQNPRHLVRRRGQEARLRCSPMKGHSHVYWYRQLPEEGLKFMVYLQKENIIDESGMPKERFSAEFPKEGPSILRIQQVVRGDSAAYFCASSPLRGGFYNEQFFGPGTRLTVL.